This T cell receptor (beta chain) emerged from a study of response to subunit inactivated influenza vaccine. The study, taken as a whole, reports: The authors proposed limited new T cell recruitment per seasonal influenza vaccination.

In germline, CDR1 is MGHRA, CDR2 YSYEKL. The CDR3 is made up of 11 amino acids. With 4 bases removed from V and 10 bases from J, the gap between germline ends came to 8 bases. Remarks on this clonotype: Antigen unknown.

TCRdb ran MiXCR on the RT-PCR reads and lists one entry per CDR3 protein. The table has about 500,000 distinct CDR3 sequences, 15% to 20% seen once. Material: CD4+ T cells sorted from PBMCs, obtained less than 30 months after vaccination. The sequence was collected from a man aged 50 to 69 who received an inactivated influenza vaccine. This chain uses TRBV4-1 with TRBJ2-1, with D unresolved. CDR3 in DNA: TGCGCCAGCAGCCGAGACACAGAGCAGTTCTTC. Protein sequence: CASSRDTEQFF.